The 13 T cell receptor beta chains presented below share a single source sample, sequenced in a study of shared clonotypes between healthy human individuals. Assay used: immunoSEQ multiplex PCR; TCRdb lists only in-frame clones, some missing. The profile covers 2 million to 2.5 million clones, with roughly 93% appearing a single time and roughly 0.39% taken by the ten largest. The sequenced material came from naive CD4+ T cells from PBMCs. Specified subset: CD45RA+ positively selected. All receptors come from a man aged 18 to 30 in good health. Some clones in this sample may be carry-over from other donors' samples.

CDR3 sequence reads: CATSRGRDFYEQYF. For the CDR3, the DNA is TGTGCCACCAGCAGAGGGAGGGATTTCTACGAGCAGTACTTC. The rearrangement joins TRBV15 to TRBJ2-7; D possibly corresponds to TRBD2 (6 bases). CDR3 size: 14 residues. V was trimmed by 1 base and J by 3 bases, leaving 10 bases between them. Germline V gives CDR1 LNHNV, CDR2 YYDKDF (reference sequence). The entire variable domain, with the rest obtained from reference TRBV15 and TRBJ2-7, is as follows: DAMVIQNPRYQVTQFGKPVTLSCSQTLNHNVMYWYQQKSSQAPKLLFHYYDKDFNNEADTPDNFQSRRPNTSFCFLDIRSPGLGDTAMYLCATSRGRDFYEQYFGPGTRLTVT.

For this clone: Germline and junction disagree at one end, which may indicate a read error. The CDR3 DNA sequence: TGTGCCAATAGTATTATCTTCGGGGGGAATCAGCCCCAGCATTTT. Its translation: CANSIIFGGNQPQHF. J is TRBJ1-5 and V is TRBV19, with D perhaps matching TRBD1 (5 bases). Germline V lookup: CDR1 LNHDA, CDR2 SQIVND (reference sequence). The CDR3 is made up of 15 amino acids.

This chain uses TRBV5-4 with TRBJ2-3, with TRBD2 matching over 7 bases. CDR3 length: 16 amino acids. CDR1 and CDR2 from the germline V gene are SGHNT and YYREEE (reference sequence). Trimming removed 0 bases from V and 6 bases from J; junction bases left unmatched: 10. CDR3 in DNA: TGTGCCAGCAGCTTGGTTTTCGCGGGAGTGGGTGATACGCAGTATTTT. Its protein is CASSLVFAGVGDTQYF.

The chain combines TRBV29-1 with TRBJ1-3; TRBD1 matches 8 bases. The CDR3 covers 14 residues. In germline, CDR1 is SQVTM, CDR2 ANQGSEA. Trimming at V came to 6 bases and at J to 6 bases, leaving 10 bases not matched to a gene. The CDR3 is CSVGTTGAANTIYF. The CDR3 DNA is TGCAGCGTGGGGACGACAGGGGCGGCAAACACCATATATTTT.

Comment on this clone: The sample contains more than one DNA sequence encoding this CDR3. The CDR3 DNA sequence: TGTGCCAGCAGTGGTCAGTTTAACACTGAAGCTTTCTTT. It is translated as CASSGQFNTEAFF. This chain connects TRBV2 to TRBJ1-1; D is unclear. This CDR3 spans 13 amino acids. Germline CDR1 reads SNHLY; CDR2 reads FYNNEI. V lost 4 bases to trimming and J lost 2 bases, with 8 bases between them.

V and J are TRBV7-2 and TRBJ2-2; 8 nucleotides agree with TRBD1. This CDR3 is built from 14 residues. J was trimmed by 4 bases and V by 5 bases; bases with no gene match: 3. Germline CDR1 is SGHTA and CDR2 is FQGNSA. The CDR3, as DNA: TGTGCCAGCAGCATCGGACAGGGCACCGGGGAGCTGTTTTTT. This gives the protein CASSIGQGTGELFF.

Comments on this clone: Other DNA sequences in the sample encode the same CDR3. The chain recombines TRBV5-1 with TRBJ2-1; 14 bases fit TRBD2. With 4 bases clipped from V and 7 bases from J, the junction kept 1 base outside the gene matches. The germline gives CDR1 SGHRS, CDR2 YFSETQ. This CDR3 is built from 14 residues. The CDR3 region is CASSRLAGGNEQFF. CDR3 nucleotide sequence: TGCGCCAGCAGCAGACTAGCGGGGGGGAATGAGCAGTTCTTC.

This chain uses TRBV18 with TRBJ1-2; D unresolved. Trimming cost V 3 bases and J 8 bases, with 16 bases left between them. Germline V gene sequence: CDR1 KGHSH, CDR2 LQKENI. The CDR3 totals 14 residues. This CDR3 reads CASSPPVNWWGYTF. DNA of the CDR3: TGTGCCAGCTCACCCCCGGTTAACTGGTGGGGCTACACCTTC.

This clone was observed once. The chain combines TRBV7-3 with TRBJ2-7, with 8 nucleotides matching TRBD2. The CDR3 has 14 residues. With V trimmed by 4 bases and J by 7 bases, 9 bases remained unmatched. From germline, CDR1 is SGHTA and CDR2 FQGTGA. DNA for the CDR3: TGTGCCAGCAGCTCCCCGGGACTAGGGCTTGAGCAGTACTTC. Translated, it gives CASSSPGLGLEQYF. Together with reference TRBV7-3 and TRBJ2-7, the CDR3 gives the full variable domain: GAGVSQTPSNKVTEKGKYVELRCDPISGHTALYWYRQSLGQGPEFLIYFQGTGAADDSGLPNDRFFAVRPEGSVSTLKIQRTERGDSAVYLCASSSPGLGLEQYFGPGTRLTVT.

The chain employs TRBV11-2 and TRBJ2-5, with 7 bases aligning to TRBD1. The germline gives CDR1 SGHAT, CDR2 FQNNGV. V shed 5 bases and J 2 bases; nucleotides not matched to a gene: 11. The CDR3 spans 16 residues. CDR3 bases: TGTGCCAGCAGCCGGGGAAGGGGGCCAGGACAAGAGACCCAGTACTTC. Amino acids: CASSRGRGPGQETQYF.

About this clone itself: Additional DNA sequences in this sample encode the identical CDR3. The chain carries TRBV7-3 and TRBJ2-2; no definite D call. Trimming cost V 2 bases and J 1 base, with 5 bases left between them. CDR3 length equals 14 residues. Germline V gives CDR1 SGHTA, CDR2 FQGTGA. The CDR3 loop reads CASSLSLNTGELFF. CDR3 DNA sequence: TGTGCCAGCAGCTTATCACTGAACACCGGGGAGCTGTTTTTT.

V gene TRBV29-1 combines with J gene TRBJ2-5, with D unresolved. The CDR3 has 12 residues. V was pared by 3 bases and J by 1 base, with 6 bases between. Germline CDR1 is SQVTM and CDR2 is ANQGSEA. The CDR3 DNA sequence: TGCAGCGTTGAGGGGATCCAAGAGACCCAGTACTTC. This codes for CSVEGIQETQYF.

The chain has TRBV5-1 and TRBJ1-2; D may be TRBD1 (5 bases). CDR1 is SGHRS, CDR2 YFSETQ, per germline. Trimming cost V 0 bases and J 5 bases, with 20 bases left between them. The CDR3 runs to 17 residues. CDR3 amino acids: CASSLAPGKGRGYGYTF. The CDR3 DNA follows: TGCGCCAGCAGCTTGGCCCCCGGTAAGGGGCGCGGATATGGCTACACCTTC.